These T cell receptor beta chains were read from a single sample in a study of post-analysis software for immune sequencing data. TCRdb re-called the PCR reads through MiXCR, storing one row per CDR3 protein. Of some 890,000 distinct CDR3 sequences listed, about 57% are singletons. Material: blood. The receptors stem from a girl aged 10-17 years with multiple sclerosis. Each CDR3 is given with its conserved first and last residue. The order of the fields is J gene, D gene, clone size, V gene, CDR3 protein, CDR3 DNA. The D gene is left open where the match is weak. Clone size, where shown, is once, few, many, or a class for clones that have expanded.

J gene: TRBJ2-5
D gene: TRBD2
clone size: .
V gene: TRBV15
CDR3 protein: CATSSRTSGSETQYF
CDR3 DNA: TGTGCCACCAGCTCCCGGACTAGCGGGAGTGAGACCCAGTACTTC

J gene: TRBJ2-6
D gene: TRBD1
clone size: .
V gene: TRBV20-1
CDR3 protein: CSAGPGQGWPGANVLTF
CDR3 DNA: TGCAGTGCTGGACCGGGACAGGGCTGGCCCGGGGCCAACGTCCTGACTTTC

J gene: TRBJ2-7
D gene: .
clone size: few
V gene: TRBV5-1
CDR3 protein: CANSFANEQYF
CDR3 DNA: TGCGCCAACAGCTTCGCGAACGAGCAGTACTTC

J gene: TRBJ1-4
D gene: TRBD1
clone size: .
V gene: TRBV4-1
CDR3 protein: CASSQAGGASEKLFF
CDR3 DNA: TGCGCCAGCAGCCAAGCAGGGGGTGCAAGCGAAAAACTGTTTTTT

J gene: TRBJ2-7
D gene: TRBD2
clone size: .
V gene: TRBV9
CDR3 protein: CASSGSTSGREQYF
CDR3 DNA: TGTGCCAGCAGCGGTTCGACTAGCGGGCGCGAGCAGTACTTC

J gene: TRBJ2-7
D gene: .
clone size: few
V gene: TRBV7-2
CDR3 protein: CASSLSSPAANYEQYF
CDR3 DNA: TGTGCCAGCAGCCTATCATCTCCAGCTGCCAACTACGAGCAGTACTTC

J gene: TRBJ2-7
D gene: TRBD1
clone size: .
V gene: TRBV20-1
CDR3 protein: CSAAGDRGWSYEQYF
CDR3 DNA: TGCAGTGCCGCCGGGGACAGGGGATGGTCCTACGAGCAGTACTTC

J gene: TRBJ2-7
D gene: .
clone size: .
V gene: TRBV9
CDR3 protein: CASSVVMAGREYEQYF
CDR3 DNA: TGTGCCAGCAGCGTAGTTATGGCAGGGAGAGAATACGAGCAGTACTTC

J gene: TRBJ2-1
D gene: .
clone size: .
V gene: TRBV7-7
CDR3 protein: CASSPSTVREHNEQFF
CDR3 DNA: TGTGCTAGCAGCCCCTCCACGGTGCGGGAACACAATGAGCAGTTCTTC

J gene: TRBJ2-1
D gene: TRBD2
clone size: .
V gene: TRBV7-9
CDR3 protein: CASSSQAYGRIPYNEQFF
CDR3 DNA: TGTGCCAGCAGCTCCCAGGCCTACGGGAGGATCCCCTACAATGAGCAGTTCTTC

J gene: TRBJ2-1
D gene: .
clone size: .
V gene: TRBV4-1
CDR3 protein: CASSQVVGYNEQFF
CDR3 DNA: TGCGCCAGCAGCCAAGTGGTAGGGTATAATGAGCAGTTCTTC

J gene: TRBJ1-2
D gene: TRBD1
clone size: .
V gene: TRBV7-2
CDR3 protein: CASSLDARDRGNYGYTF
CDR3 DNA: TGTGCCAGCAGCTTAGATGCCCGGGACAGGGGAAACTATGGCTACACCTTC

J gene: TRBJ2-7
D gene: TRBD1
clone size: few
V gene: TRBV20-1
CDR3 protein: CSAPNPGTGVYEQYF
CDR3 DNA: TGCAGTGCGCCGAACCCCGGGACAGGGGTCTACGAGCAGTACTTC

J gene: TRBJ2-7
D gene: .
clone size: few
V gene: TRBV25-1
CDR3 protein: CASSFSGHEQYF
CDR3 DNA: TGTGCCAGCAGTTTCTCTGGGCACGAGCAGTACTTC

J gene: TRBJ2-4
D gene: TRBD2
clone size: few
V gene: TRBV5-1
CDR3 protein: CASSSGLAIDIQYF
CDR3 DNA: TGCGCCAGCAGCTCGGGACTAGCGATAGACATTCAGTACTTC

J gene: TRBJ2-7
D gene: .
clone size: .
V gene: TRBV5-1
CDR3 protein: CASSSSESSYEQYF
CDR3 DNA: TGCGCCAGCAGCTCTAGCGAGAGCTCCTACGAGCAGTACTTC

J gene: TRBJ2-1
D gene: TRBD1
clone size: .
V gene: TRBV6-6
CDR3 protein: CASSYSRDRAYNEQFF
CDR3 DNA: TGTGCCAGCAGTTACTCCCGGGACAGGGCATACAATGAGCAGTTCTTC

J gene: TRBJ2-2
D gene: TRBD1
clone size: .
V gene: TRBV29-1
CDR3 protein: CSVAGTANTGELFF
CDR3 DNA: TGCAGCGTTGCTGGGACAGCGAACACCGGGGAGCTGTTTTTT

J gene: TRBJ1-1
D gene: TRBD1
clone size: .
V gene: TRBV15
CDR3 protein: CATSRGPTGGTEAFF
CDR3 DNA: TGTGCCACCAGCAGAGGCCCCACAGGGGGCACTGAAGCTTTCTTT

J gene: TRBJ1-1
D gene: .
clone size: .
V gene: TRBV5-1
CDR3 protein: CASSYNRVMVGTEAFF
CDR3 DNA: TGCGCCAGCAGCTACAACAGGGTGATGGTGGGCACTGAAGCTTTCTTT

J gene: TRBJ2-3
D gene: .
clone size: .
V gene: TRBV27
CDR3 protein: CASRNQPNPTSTDTQYF
CDR3 DNA: TGTGCCAGCAGAAATCAACCAAACCCCACTAGCACAGATACGCAGTATTTT

J gene: TRBJ2-7
D gene: TRBD2
clone size: .
V gene: TRBV20-1
CDR3 protein: CSASDLPDGTGGLWRPYEQYF
CDR3 DNA: TGCAGTGCTAGTGACCTTCCGGACGGGACGGGAGGGCTTTGGCGCCCCTACGAGCAGTACTTC

J gene: TRBJ2-5
D gene: .
clone size: few
V gene: TRBV7-3
CDR3 protein: CASSTTGTSGETQYF
CDR3 DNA: TGTGCCAGCAGCACGACCGGGACGAGCGGAGAGACCCAGTACTTC

J gene: TRBJ2-7
D gene: TRBD2
clone size: .
V gene: TRBV11-2
CDR3 protein: CASSFQAGPGGVGYEQYF
CDR3 DNA: TGTGCCAGCAGCTTTCAAGCGGGGCCCGGGGGGGTAGGCTACGAGCAGTACTTC

J gene: TRBJ2-7
D gene: TRBD2
clone size: .
V gene: TRBV29-1
CDR3 protein: CSVANGRASYEQYF
CDR3 DNA: TGCAGCGTTGCGAACGGGAGGGCCTCCTACGAGCAGTACTTC

J gene: TRBJ2-3
D gene: .
clone size: .
V gene: TRBV14
CDR3 protein: CASSSKISSSQYF
CDR3 DNA: TGTGCCAGCAGCTCGAAGATAAGTTCCTCGCAGTATTTT

J gene: TRBJ2-1
D gene: .
clone size: .
V gene: TRBV7-9
CDR3 protein: CASSSSGGYRYNEQFF
CDR3 DNA: TGTGCCAGCAGCTCATCCGGAGGATATCGCTACAATGAGCAGTTCTTC

J gene: TRBJ1-2
D gene: .
clone size: .
V gene: TRBV6-6
CDR3 protein: CASGGRITNYGYTF
CDR3 DNA: TGTGCCAGCGGGGGGCGGATTACTAACTATGGCTACACCTTC

J gene: TRBJ2-7
D gene: .
clone size: few
V gene: TRBV29-1
CDR3 protein: CSASSGTGPYEQYF
CDR3 DNA: TGCAGCGCCTCTTCCGGGACTGGTCCCTACGAGCAGTACTTC

J gene: TRBJ2-7
D gene: .
clone size: .
V gene: TRBV29-1
CDR3 protein: CSAQRGTDISYEQYF
CDR3 DNA: TGCAGCGCCCAGAGAGGGACGGACATCTCCTACGAGCAGTACTTC

J gene: TRBJ2-1
D gene: TRBD2
clone size: .
V gene: TRBV5-1
CDR3 protein: CASSRLASSYNEQFF
CDR3 DNA: TGCGCCAGCAGCCGACTAGCTTCCTCCTACAATGAGCAGTTCTTC

J gene: TRBJ2-7
D gene: .
clone size: .
V gene: TRBV20-1
CDR3 protein: CSAYSGPYEQYF
CDR3 DNA: TGCAGTGCCTATAGCGGCCCCTACGAGCAGTACTTC

J gene: TRBJ2-3
D gene: .
clone size: .
V gene: TRBV19
CDR3 protein: CASRMTSSPDTQYF
CDR3 DNA: TGTGCCAGTAGGATGACAAGTTCCCCAGATACGCAGTATTTT

J gene: TRBJ2-4
D gene: .
clone size: .
V gene: TRBV20-1
CDR3 protein: CSARDTLAKNIQYF
CDR3 DNA: TGCAGTGCTAGAGATACTCTAGCCAAAAACATTCAGTACTTC

J gene: TRBJ2-5
D gene: TRBD2
clone size: .
V gene: TRBV20-1
CDR3 protein: CSARRLAGGGGTQYF
CDR3 DNA: TGCAGTGCTAGGCGTCTAGCGGGAGGAGGCGGGACCCAGTACTTC

J gene: TRBJ1-2
D gene: .
clone size: .
V gene: TRBV3-1
CDR3 protein: CASSRDELRGGYTF
CDR3 DNA: TGTGCCAGCAGCCGTGACGAGCTTCGAGGTGGCTACACCTTC

J gene: TRBJ2-1
D gene: .
clone size: .
V gene: TRBV6-2/TRBV6-3
CDR3 protein: CASSYSGPHNEQFF
CDR3 DNA: TGTGCCAGCAGTTACTCAGGGCCGCACAATGAGCAGTTCTTC

J gene: TRBJ2-7
D gene: TRBD1
clone size: .
V gene: TRBV10-3
CDR3 protein: CAISVLGTGSYEQYF
CDR3 DNA: TGTGCCATCAGTGTCCTAGGGACAGGTTCCTACGAGCAGTACTTC

J gene: TRBJ2-3
D gene: .
clone size: .
V gene: TRBV4-2
CDR3 protein: CASSPVLGGTDTQYF
CDR3 DNA: TGTGCCAGCAGCCCCGTACTCGGGGGCACAGATACGCAGTATTTT

J gene: TRBJ2-3
D gene: .
clone size: few
V gene: TRBV29-1
CDR3 protein: CSVLHRERNIQYF
CDR3 DNA: TGCAGCGTTCTGCACAGGGAGAGAAACATTCAGTATTTT

J gene: TRBJ1-1
D gene: .
clone size: .
V gene: TRBV15
CDR3 protein: CATSSRAYPGTEAFF
CDR3 DNA: TGTGCCACCAGCAGTCGGGCCTACCCGGGGACTGAAGCTTTCTTT

J gene: TRBJ2-1
D gene: TRBD2
clone size: .
V gene: TRBV7-2
CDR3 protein: CASSLALKRGGNEQFF
CDR3 DNA: TGTGCCAGCAGCTTAGCGCTCAAGCGGGGGGGCAATGAGCAGTTCTTC

J gene: TRBJ2-1
D gene: .
clone size: .
V gene: TRBV6-1
CDR3 protein: CASSVWGRNEQFF
CDR3 DNA: TGTGCCAGCTCGGTTTGGGGGCGCAATGAGCAGTTCTTC

J gene: TRBJ1-5
D gene: .
clone size: .
V gene: TRBV28
CDR3 protein: CASSSEFNQPQHF
CDR3 DNA: TGTGCCAGCAGTTCGGAGTTCAATCAGCCCCAGCATTTT

J gene: TRBJ1-6
D gene: .
clone size: .
V gene: TRBV7-3
CDR3 protein: CASSLDTYNSPLHF
CDR3 DNA: TGTGCCAGCAGCTTGGACACGTATAATTCACCCCTCCACTTT

J gene: TRBJ2-5
D gene: .
clone size: .
V gene: TRBV9
CDR3 protein: CASSVDGGADQETQYF
CDR3 DNA: TGTGCCAGCAGCGTAGATGGCGGCGCGGACCAAGAGACCCAGTACTTC

J gene: TRBJ2-3
D gene: TRBD2
clone size: .
V gene: TRBV20-1
CDR3 protein: CSAGGLAGGTTDTQYF
CDR3 DNA: TGCAGTGCCGGAGGACTAGCGGGGGGCACCACAGATACGCAGTATTTT

J gene: TRBJ2-2
D gene: .
clone size: .
V gene: TRBV9
CDR3 protein: CASSVGGRANTGELFF
CDR3 DNA: TGTGCCAGCAGCGTAGGGGGGCGAGCGAACACCGGGGAGCTGTTTTTT

J gene: TRBJ2-7
D gene: TRBD2
clone size: .
V gene: TRBV5-1
CDR3 protein: CASSLVPSGGSRYEQYF
CDR3 DNA: TGCGCCAGCAGCTTGGTTCCTAGCGGAGGGAGTCGTTACGAGCAGTACTTC

J gene: TRBJ2-7
D gene: .
clone size: .
V gene: TRBV12-3/TRBV12-4
CDR3 protein: CASSRHPPDAGEYEQYF
CDR3 DNA: TGTGCCAGCAGCCGCCATCCCCCGGACGCAGGAGAATACGAGCAGTACTTC

J gene: TRBJ2-7
D gene: TRBD1
clone size: .
V gene: TRBV3-1
CDR3 protein: CASSQPGQGWYEQYF
CDR3 DNA: TGTGCCAGCAGCCAACCCGGACAGGGGTGGTACGAGCAGTACTTC

J gene: TRBJ2-7
D gene: .
clone size: .
V gene: TRBV9
CDR3 protein: CASSVGRGPDYEQYF
CDR3 DNA: TGTGCCAGCAGCGTAGGGCGTGGGCCTGACTACGAGCAGTACTTC

J gene: TRBJ1-2
D gene: TRBD1
clone size: few
V gene: TRBV25-1
CDR3 protein: CASSERSGTGNGYTF
CDR3 DNA: TGTGCCAGCAGTGAGCGCTCCGGGACAGGGAATGGCTACACCTTC